These 19 T cell receptor beta chains originate from one sample sequenced in a study of T cell responses to AZD1222 COVID-19 vaccine. Clones were read by immunoSEQ multiplex PCR, and TCRdb kept only the in-frame ones, dropping some. The data contain roughly 96,000 clones, approximately 88% of them singletons. The sample consisted of peripheral blood, taken on day 0 of AZD1222 vaccination. The receptors shown here come from an adult in good health.

V is TRBV24-1 and J is TRBJ2-7, with D perhaps matching TRBD1 (5 bases). This CDR3 is built from 12 residues. Germline loops: CDR1 KGHDR, CDR2 SFDVKD. Trimming took off 1 base at V and 6 bases at J, with 6 bases between the two ends. The CDR3 region has the DNA TGTGCCACCAGTGATTTTGACAGCGAGCAGTACTTC. It yields the protein CATSDFDSEQYF.

The chain carries TRBV27 and TRBJ1-4, with D unresolved. The CDR3 sequence is 14 residues long. V lost 5 bases and J lost 7, with 14 bases in between. The germline gives CDR1 MNHEY, CDR2 SMNVEV (reference sequence). This CDR3 is CASSGGESGEKLFF. The CDR3 bases are TGTGCCAGCAGTGGTGGGGAGTCGGGTGAAAAACTGTTTTTT.

A single count supports this clone. The chain joins TRBV10-3 to TRBJ1-2, with D unresolved. V lost 4 bases and J 2 bases, leaving 5 bases between the germline ends. The CDR3 loop spans 12 amino acids. From germline, CDR1 is ENHRY and CDR2 SYGVKD. CDR3 loop: CAISAANYGYTF. The CDR3 DNA is TGTGCCATCAGTGCAGCAAACTATGGCTACACCTTC.

CDR3 sequence reads: CASYLGGGGEKLFF. The CDR3 DNA follows: TGTGCCAGCTACTTAGGGGGCGGGGGAGAAAAACTGTTTTTT. This chain joins TRBV11-2 and TRBJ1-4; 7 bases fit TRBD1. The CDR3 spans 14 residues. Germline V gene data show CDR1 as SGHAT and CDR2 as FQNNGV. Losses at the gene ends were 8 bases for V and 8 bases for J; bases not matched to a gene: 11.

The V call is TRBV10-3, the J call TRBJ1-1; tentatively, D is TRBD1 (5 bases). The CDR3 is 13 amino acids. V was trimmed by 6 bases and J by 1 base, leaving 9 bases between them. Germline values: CDR1 ENHRY, CDR2 SYGVKD. CDR3 coding DNA: TGTGCCATCAGCGAGACAGAGAACACTGAAGCTTTCTTT. Protein: CAISETENTEAFF.

V gene TRBV12-3 or TRBV12-4 combines with J gene TRBJ1-2; D may be TRBD1 (5 bases). V lost 5 bases to trimming and J lost 8 bases, with 15 bases between them. CDR3 length: 13 residues. CDR3 DNA: TGTGCCAGCAGTAGATGGGACCTCCCCGGCTACACCTTC. Translated, it gives CASSRWDLPGYTF.

The gene calls are TRBV10-3 and TRBJ2-7, with 11 bases that match TRBD2. Trimming cost V 3 bases and J 2 bases; bases outside gene matches: 3. The germline V gene encodes CDR1 ENHRY and CDR2 SYGVKD. The CDR3 has 15 residues. In nucleotides, the CDR3 is TGTGCCATCAGTGACGCACTAGCGGGGGCCTACGAGCAGTACTTC. This encodes CAISDALAGAYEQYF.

V gene TRBV11-1 combines with J gene TRBJ2-3, with 11 bases that match TRBD2. Germline-derived CDR1 and CDR2 are SGHAT and FQDESV (reference sequence). The CDR3 runs to 15 residues. After removal of 5 bases from V and 5 bases from J, the junction contained 6 bases not matched to a gene. For the CDR3, the DNA is TGTGCCAGCAGCCAAACCGGGACTAGCGGAGATACGCAGTATTTT. Amino acid sequence: CASSQTGTSGDTQYF.

V and J are TRBV29-1 and TRBJ1-1, with a possible D match to TRBD1 (5 bases). Trimming took off 1 base at V and 2 bases at J, with 8 bases between the two ends. Germline V gene sequence: CDR1 SQVTM, CDR2 ANQGSEA. The CDR3 spans 13 residues. The CDR3, as DNA: TGCAGCGTTGAAGTCGGGGCCAACACTGAAGCTTTCTTT. Translating it yields CSVEVGANTEAFF. Full variable domain (outside the CDR3, taken from reference TRBV29-1 and TRBJ1-1): SAVISQKPSRDICQRGTSLTIQCQVDSQVTMMFWYRQQPGQSLTLIATANQGSEATYESGFVIDKFPISRPNLTFSTLTVSNMSPEDSSIYLCSVEVGANTEAFFGQGTRLTVV.

V gene TRBV5-1 combines with J gene TRBJ2-3; 11 positions agree with TRBD2. The CDR3 has 17 residues. In germline, CDR1 is SGHRS, CDR2 YFSETQ. J was trimmed by 1 base and V by 3 bases; bases with no gene match: 7. The CDR3 nucleotides read TGCGCCAGCAGCTATAGCGGGAGGGCCGCGGGCACAGATACGCAGTATTTT. Translating it yields CASSYSGRAAGTDTQYF.

CDR3: CATSGPTRQGHRYGYTF. The CDR3 DNA is TGTGCCACCAGTGGACCCACTCGACAGGGTCATCGGTATGGCTACACCTTC. The chain links TRBV24-1 to TRBJ1-2; 7 bases align to TRBD1. The CDR3 totals 17 residues. J lost 5 bases, V lost 5 bases, and 16 bases had no gene match. Germline V CDR1 and CDR2: KGHDR, SFDVKD.

The chain is built from TRBV5-4 and TRBJ2-3; TRBD2 is a possible D gene (6 bases). CDR1 SGHNT and CDR2 YYREEE come from the germline V gene (reference sequence). The CDR3 length is 14 residues. V shed 0 bases and J shed 4 bases, with 9 bases lying between them. The CDR3 sequence: CASSLARRADTQYF. The CDR3 coding sequence is TGTGCCAGCAGCTTGGCGAGGAGGGCAGATACGCAGTATTTT.

The gene calls are TRBV30 and TRBJ1-1, with 7 bases aligning to TRBD1. J lost 0 bases, V lost 5 bases, and 3 bases had no gene match. The CDR3 is 13 residues long. Per germline, CDR1 GTSNPN and CDR2 SVGIG (reference sequence). CDR3 coding DNA: TGTGCCTGGGTGACAGGGATGAACACTGAAGCTTTCTTT. Translation: CAWVTGMNTEAFF. Full variable domain (rest looked up from reference TRBV30 and TRBJ1-1): SQTIHQWPATLVQPVGSPLSLECTVEGTSNPNLYWYRQAAGRGLQLLFYSVGIGQISSEVPQNLSASRPQDRQFILSSKKLLLSDSGFYLCAWVTGMNTEAFFGQGTRLTVV.

This clone occurred a few times. CDR3 residues: CASSSRDRKPGAQFF. The CDR3 DNA reads TGTGCCAGCAGTTCCCGGGACAGGAAACCTGGGGCCCAGTTCTTC. The rearrangement uses TRBV28 and TRBJ2-1; 8 positions agree with TRBD1. This CDR3 region has 15 residues. J was trimmed by 13 bases and V by 4 bases; bases with no gene match: 15. CDR1 MDHEN and CDR2 SYDVKM come from the germline V gene.

V gene TRBV10-2 combines with J gene TRBJ1-1; TRBD1 is a possible D gene (6 bases). Trimming shortened V by 3 bases and J by 5 bases, and 10 bases separated the two germline ends. CDR1 and CDR2 (germline): WSHSY, SAAADI. CDR3 length equals 13 residues. The CDR3 region is CASSENRETEAFF. CDR3 nucleotides: TGCGCCAGCAGTGAAAACAGGGAGACTGAAGCTTTCTTT.

The chain has TRBV28 and TRBJ2-1; 9 nucleotides line up with TRBD1. V shed 4 bases and J 0 bases; nucleotides not matched to a gene: 13. The CDR3 totals 19 residues. Germline V gene sequence: CDR1 MDHEN, CDR2 SYDVKM. The CDR3, as DNA: TGTGCCAGCAGTTATGGGACAGGGTTTTCGGGGAGCTCCTACAATGAGCAGTTCTTC. It specifies CASSYGTGFSGSSYNEQFF.

The V gene is TRBV9, the J gene TRBJ1-5; TRBD1 might be the D (5 bases). Trimming left V 3 bases short and J 3 bases short, with 13 bases between. CDR1 is SGDLS and CDR2 is YYNGEE in the germline V gene. CDR3 size: 15 residues. DNA for the CDR3: TGTGCCAGCAGCGCCGGGACGGCCCTCAATCAGCCCCAGCATTTT. It is translated as CASSAGTALNQPQHF.

Only a few counts were recorded for this clone. For the CDR3, the DNA is TGTGCCAGCAGCTTAGTGGGGGGCGGCTATTTCGCGAACACCGGGGAGCTGTTTTTT. Its protein is CASSLVGGGYFANTGELFF. The gene calls are TRBV7-8 and TRBJ2-2; D is possibly TRBD1 or TRBD2 (6 bases each). This CDR3 is built from 19 residues. The V gene lost 1 base and the J gene lost 0 bases, with 18 bases spanning the gap. Germline values: CDR1 SGHVS, CDR2 FQNEAQ.

This clone was seen only a few times. The V and J genes are TRBV2 and TRBJ2-1, with 8 bases that match TRBD1. Germline CDR1 reads SNHLY; CDR2 reads FYNNEI. Germline trimming cut 10 bases from V and 1 base from J; bases unmatched to any gene: 9. This CDR3 is built from 15 residues. The CDR3 is CATAAGQGSYNEQFF. The CDR3 bases are TGTGCCACCGCCGCTGGACAGGGTTCCTACAATGAGCAGTTCTTC.